The 7 T cell receptor beta chains given below trace back to one sample, sequenced in a study of T cells in Graves' hyperthyroidism and ophthalmopathy. Amplified TCR beta CDR3 regions came from RNA transcripts. An initial round of RT-PCR targeting the TCR CDR3 relied on the HTBI primer set. TCRdb independently ran MiXCR on the multiplex PCR reads; one entry per CDR3 protein. The sample includes around 760,000 distinct CDR3 sequences, 30% to 40% of them seen just once. The sequenced sample consisted of blood. The receptors shown here come from a woman aged 35 to 49 with Graves' hyperthyroidism.

With respect to this clonotype: Since a much larger clone is just one base distant, this may be a read error. V usage is TRBV12-3 or TRBV12-4 and J usage is TRBJ1-2, with 9 bases fitting TRBD1. This CDR3 is built from 14 residues. The CDR3 DNA sequence: TGTGTCAGCAGTACGGGACAGGGTAACTATGGCTACACCTTC. Translation: CVSSTGQGNYGYTF.

The J gene is TRBJ1-2, the V gene TRBV6-6; D possibly corresponds to TRBD1 (6 bases). CDR1 is MNHNY and CDR2 is SVGAGI in the germline V gene (reference sequence). The V gene lost 3 bases and the J gene lost 9 bases, with 14 bases spanning the gap. The CDR3 contains 13 residues. The CDR3 loop is CASSYEGGRRYTF. The CDR3 region has the DNA TGTGCCAGCAGTTATGAGGGGGGCAGGCGCTACACCTTC.

This clonotype was seen repeatedly, ten times or more. This sequence may be a read error, since a much larger clone differs from it by one base. The chain couples TRBV25-1 to TRBJ2-6; tentative D call: TRBD1 (5 bases). This CDR3 comprises 14 residues. Per the germline V gene, CDR1 is MGHDK and CDR2 is SYGVNS. In nucleotides, the CDR3 is TGTGCCAGCAGTGATCTATCTGGGGCCAGCGTCCTGACTTTC. This gives the protein CASSDLSGASVLTF.

A few counts support this clonotype. This chain connects TRBV9 to TRBJ2-2; 7 bases agree with TRBD2. J lost 6 bases, V lost 0 bases, and 2 bases had no gene match. Germline V lookup: CDR1 SGDLS, CDR2 YYNGEE. The CDR3 extends over 14 amino acids. For the CDR3, the DNA is TGTGCCAGCAGCGTAGCTACTAGCGCCGGGGAGCTGTTTTTT. Its protein product is CASSVATSAGELFF.

This clonotype has ten or more counts. The chain employs TRBV7-8 and TRBJ2-2, with D perhaps given as TRBD1 or TRBD2 (5 bases each). CDR1 SGHVS and CDR2 FQNEAQ come from the germline V gene. Trimming shortened V by 1 base and J by 1 base, and 13 bases separated the two germline ends. The CDR3 totals 17 residues. The CDR3 bases are TGTGCCAGCAGCTTAGGGGGACGGTTCCTGAACACCGGGGAGCTGTTTTTT. Translating it yields CASSLGGRFLNTGELFF.

This clonotype was counted only a few times. The J gene is TRBJ2-7, the V gene TRBV7-9, with D possibly being TRBD2 (7 bases). Trimming pared 5 bases from V and 4 bases from J, leaving 21 bases between. From germline, CDR1 is SEHNR and CDR2 FQNEAQ (reference sequence). The CDR3 loop spans 16 amino acids. The CDR3 DNA reads TGTGCCAGCAGCACAGGCCGTAGGGGGAGGGCATACGAGCAGTACTTC. Its protein product is CASSTGRRGRAYEQYF.

This CDR3 is CASRYLAGGRSYNSPLHF. In DNA, the CDR3 is TGTGCCAGCAGATACCTTGCGGGGGGGAGGTCCTATAATTCACCCCTCCACTTT. The rearrangement uses TRBV6-5 and TRBJ1-6; tentatively, D is TRBD1 (5 bases). V was pared by 6 bases and J by 1 base, with 19 bases between. This CDR3 is built from 18 residues. Per germline, CDR1 MNHEY and CDR2 SVGAGI.